A single T cell receptor (beta chain) is shown here with its context. This record comes from a study of blood T cell repertoires in COVID-19. For the study at large: COVID-19 samples from acute and convalescent phases originated in the United States, Italy and Spain. In each case, the material was cDNA or gDNA derived from T cells, B-cell-depleted T cells, or PBMCs.

Under the authors' procedure: Amplification from reference gene primers served as the basis for estimated nucleated cell counts. Here immunoSEQ multiplex PCR was the method, and the copy in TCRdb shows in-frame clones only, minus some. V, J and clone size were drawn from that table, and D and trimming were deduced from the DNA. Of around 200,000 clones detected, roughly 85% appear once; the ten largest clones hold 9.5% to 15%. V was clipped by 4 bases and J by 5 bases; unmatched bases: 4. Germline V gene data show CDR1 as SNHLY and CDR2 as FYNNEI. CDR3 length: 13 residues. Input material: peripheral blood. The chain uses TRBV2 and TRBJ1-2; 7 nucleotides match TRBD1. The clonotype originates from a woman aged 18-35 years who had recovered from COVID-19. In DNA form, the CDR3 reads TGTGCCAGCAGTGGCAGGGGGTTTTATGGCTACACCTTC. Translated, it gives CASSGRGFYGYTF.